This TCR beta chain was recovered during a study of molecular identifiers for immune sequencing clone quantification (dated by TCRdb to 2016 to 2019). With regard to the full study: In a replicate experiment, RNA from roughly 20,000 or 100,000 naive CD8 T cells was split into five aliquots, four of which were sequenced. This methods study used CD8 T cells to benchmark TCR RNA copy counting and molecular-identifier clustering-based TCR repertoire sequencing (MIDCIRS).

The library was built by means of PCR. Instrument on record: NextSeq 500. Bulk TCR libraries were prepared as previously described, using TCR primers listed in Table S5. Total RNA was purified with the Qiagen AllPrep DNA/RNA kit. Before any analysis, reads coming from multiple sequencing runs of the same library were combined into one pool. Turning to the authors' computational methods: Reads were retained only if the reads had an exact TCR constant sequence, and the retained reads were trimmed to 150 nt and grouped according to their 12-nt molecular barcodes. Reads inside each barcode group were sub-clustered using a 15% Levenshtein threshold, and a quality-weighted consensus sequence was constructed for each RNA molecule. Non-functional sequences were excluded, and lower-count sequences lying one edit away from another sequence were also excluded. On the basis of fitting two negative binomial distributions, barcode sub-clusters with fewer than 20% of the maximum read count were discarded. TCRdb applied fastp at Q25 and MiXCR to the public reads, then kept only in-frame beta chains. Duplicate CDR3 protein sequences are folded into a single record with the most common DNA and genes. These V and J calls are TCRdb output, not the study's own analysis. The sample table contains about 630,000 distinct CDR3 sequences; only one count was recorded for 25% of them. Clones ranked in the top ten supply 0.7% to 0.95% of the sample.

V is clipped by 0 bases and J by 0 bases, and the sequence between their germline boundaries is 11 bases long. Counted from cysteine to phenylalanine, this CDR3 has 16 amino acids. Only the CDR3 region is kept as DNA, spanning 48 bases read in frame from base 1. The germline V gene sets CDR1 to SGDLS and CDR2 to YYNGEE. This clonotype was picked up many times. Its antigen is currently not known. No base quality information exists; no much larger clone differs at one position. Naive CD8 T cell libraries were made from 20,000 to 1,000,000 sorted cells using 10%, 30% or 50% of purified RNA. Naive CD8 T cells were FACS-sorted as CD8+CD4-CCR7+CD45RA+ on a BD FACSAria II into RLT Plus buffer. More than 8 TCR copies' worth of Jurkat RNA were spiked into 20,000-1,000,000 naive CD8 T cell samples to test detection sensitivity. Enrichment of CD8 T cells was performed with RosetteSep CD8+ T Cell Enrichment Cocktail and Ficoll-Paque, after which ACK red cell lysis was carried out.

Paper-wide results and their limitations: The naive libraries included spiked-in Jurkat TCR RNA (10 copies' worth), and this RNA is not part of the donor repertoire. Highly expanded clone sizes could be underestimated if identical TCR molecules share a barcode. A single cell's worth of spiked-in Jurkat TCR RNA was reported detectable even among some 920,000 naive CD8 T cells. Clones above 20 RNA copies held over 97% of molecules in CMV-specific effector cells but under 1% in naive cells. Without barcode sub-clustering, chimeric consensus sequences inflated TCR diversity; chimeras reached as high as 47%. Modeling estimated 2.5 to 3.5 recovered TCR RNA copies per cell, compared with about 9.3 by digital PCR, which implies roughly 30% capture efficiency.

This chain is built from TRBV9 and TRBJ2-3, with the D gene not clear enough to name. This clonotype originated in a human donor in good health. Some libraries in this study had Jurkat cell RNA spiked in. Specimen: naive CD8+ T cells from blood, with Jurkat cell RNA spiked in. The cell subset or site label, as the study defines it: FACS-sorted CD8+CD4-CCR7+CD45RA+ naive T cells. For the CDR3, the sequence is CASSVAGYHSTDTQYF. The DNA sequence is TGTGCCAGCAGCGTAGCGGGTTACCATAGCACAGATACGCAGTATTTT.